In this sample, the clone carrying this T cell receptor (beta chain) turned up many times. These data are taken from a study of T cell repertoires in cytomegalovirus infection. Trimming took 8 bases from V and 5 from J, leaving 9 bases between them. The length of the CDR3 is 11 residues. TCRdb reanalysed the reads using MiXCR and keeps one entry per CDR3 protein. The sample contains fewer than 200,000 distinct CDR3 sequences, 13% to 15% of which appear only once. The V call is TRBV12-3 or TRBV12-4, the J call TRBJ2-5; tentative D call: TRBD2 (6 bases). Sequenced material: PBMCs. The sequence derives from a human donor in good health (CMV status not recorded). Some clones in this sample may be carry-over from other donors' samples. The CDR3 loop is CASGGPETQYF. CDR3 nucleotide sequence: TGTGCCAGCGGAGGGCCTGAGACCCAGTACTTC.